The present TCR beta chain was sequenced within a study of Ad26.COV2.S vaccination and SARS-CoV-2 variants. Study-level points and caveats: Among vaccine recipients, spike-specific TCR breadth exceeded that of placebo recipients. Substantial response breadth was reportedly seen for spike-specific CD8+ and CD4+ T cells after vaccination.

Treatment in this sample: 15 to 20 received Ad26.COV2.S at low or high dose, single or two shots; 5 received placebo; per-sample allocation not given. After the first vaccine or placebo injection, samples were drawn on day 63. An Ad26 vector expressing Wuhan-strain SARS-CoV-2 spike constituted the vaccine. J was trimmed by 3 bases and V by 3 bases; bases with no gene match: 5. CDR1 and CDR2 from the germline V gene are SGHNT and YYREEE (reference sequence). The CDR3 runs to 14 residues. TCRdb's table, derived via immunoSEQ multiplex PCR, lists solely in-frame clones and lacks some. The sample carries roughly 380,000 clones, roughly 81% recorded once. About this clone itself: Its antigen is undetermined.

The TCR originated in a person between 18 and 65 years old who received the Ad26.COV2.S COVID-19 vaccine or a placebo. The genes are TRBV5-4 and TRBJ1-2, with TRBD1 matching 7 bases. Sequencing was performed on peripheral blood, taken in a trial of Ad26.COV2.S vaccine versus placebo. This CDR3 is CASSYQGGDYGYTF. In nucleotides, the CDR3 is TGTGCCAGCAGCTACCAGGGGGGGGACTATGGCTACACCTTC.